This T cell receptor beta chain was documented in a study of blood T cells in healthy people across ages. All donors came from Russia, were Caucasian and healthy, and spanned ages 6 to 90. They isolated at least 7 million PBMCs from each sample. Primed by a sample-barcoded 5' primer and a J-beta primer mix, a second PCR proceeded for about 7 to 12 cycles. TCRdb reprocessed the 5' RACE reads with MiXCR, giving one entry per CDR3 protein. The sample contains 1.5 million to 2 million distinct CDR3 sequences, over 25% of which appear only once. Source material: blood. The source of this sequence is a woman aged 25 to 39 in good health.

CDR3 in amino acids: CASSLSGATTDTQYF. The CDR3 region has the DNA TGCGCCAGCAGCTTGTCGGGGGCCACCACAGATACGCAGTATTTT. J is TRBJ2-3 and V is TRBV5-1, with D perhaps given as TRBD1 or TRBD2 (6 bases each). V was trimmed by 1 base and J by 2 bases, leaving 11 bases between them. The germline V gene has CDR1 SGHRS and CDR2 YFSETQ. This CDR3 is built from 15 residues.